This T cell receptor beta chain emerged from a study of CD4 T cells in relation to SARS-CoV-2 and coronaviruses. Clones were sequenced by immunoSEQ multiplex PCR, and TCRdb holds only the in-frame ones, with some missing. The sample has 35,000 to 45,000 clones, 70% to 85% seen once. As concerns this clone: No antigen is known for it.

Sequencing input: memory CD4+ T cells from PBMCs, cultured in vitro. The sequence was collected from an adult with COVID-19.

In DNA form, the CDR3 reads TGTGCCTGGAGTCGCGGGACTGGATCCTACGAGCAGTACTTC. This translates into CAWSRGTGSYEQYF. The chain uses TRBV30 and TRBJ2-7, with D perhaps TRBD2 (6 bases). Trimming took off 2 bases at V and 1 base at J, with 12 bases between the two ends. This CDR3 spans 14 amino acids. Germline CDR1 reads GTSNPN; CDR2 reads SVGIG (reference sequence).